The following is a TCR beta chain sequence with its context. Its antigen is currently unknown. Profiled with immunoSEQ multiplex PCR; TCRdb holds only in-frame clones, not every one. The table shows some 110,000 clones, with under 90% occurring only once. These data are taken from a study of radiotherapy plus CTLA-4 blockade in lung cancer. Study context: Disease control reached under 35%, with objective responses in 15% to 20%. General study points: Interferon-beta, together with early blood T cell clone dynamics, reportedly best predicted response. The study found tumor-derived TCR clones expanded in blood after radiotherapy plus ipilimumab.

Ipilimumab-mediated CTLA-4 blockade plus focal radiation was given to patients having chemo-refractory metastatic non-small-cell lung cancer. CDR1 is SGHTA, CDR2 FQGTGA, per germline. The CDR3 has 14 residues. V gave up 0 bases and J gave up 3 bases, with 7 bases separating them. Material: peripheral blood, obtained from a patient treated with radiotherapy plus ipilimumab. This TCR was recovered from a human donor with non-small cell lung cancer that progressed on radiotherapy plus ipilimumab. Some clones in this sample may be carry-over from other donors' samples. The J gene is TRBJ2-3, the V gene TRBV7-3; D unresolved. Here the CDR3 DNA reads TGTGCCAGCAGCTTAACGCCCGCGACAGATACGCAGTATTTT. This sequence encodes CASSLTPATDTQYF.